This T cell receptor (beta chain) was documented in a study of cytomegalovirus exposure and HLA in healthy donors. Details on this clone: Antigen specificity is unknown.

Whole-study results and caveats: A later analysis linked a missense DCLRE1C variant to TCR beta V- and J-gene trimming. The authors listed roughly 150 TCR beta chains as cytomegalovirus-associated.

The PCR had 60 Vbeta and 13 Jbeta primers. Sequenced by immunoSEQ multiplex PCR; TCRdb stores in-frame clones only, minus some. The repertoire has over 150,000 clones, around 68% of them found once; the top ten carry 2.8%. The length of the CDR3 is 16 residues. Germline values: CDR1 LNHNV, CDR2 YYDKDF (reference sequence). The junction had 13 bases not matched to a gene; V was cut back by 3 bases and J by 7 bases. The origin of this receptor is a woman in her 40s in good health and CMV-seropositive. Sequenced: PBMCs. The rearrangement uses TRBV15 and TRBJ2-7; 9 positions agree with TRBD1. CDR3 residues: CATSRVRGQGPGEQYF. The DNA of the CDR3 is TGTGCCACCAGCAGGGTCCGGGGACAGGGTCCGGGTGAGCAGTACTTC.